This is a list of T cell receptor beta chains from one sample in a study of human thymus T cells. Clones were read by immunoSEQ multiplex PCR, and TCRdb kept only the in-frame ones, dropping some. The sample records roughly 130,000 clones, around 95% being singletons. The sequencing input was thymus tissue. Receptors were obtained from a boy less than two years old with a congenital heart defect but otherwise immunologically healthy. CDR3s include the opening cysteine and the closing phenylalanine or tryptophan. A D gene is named only where the DNA matches it firmly. Clone size is not always given. Where it is, it says once, few, many or a class for expanded clones.

abundance	j_gene	v_gene	d_gene	CDR3aa	CDR3nt
-	TRBJ1-5	TRBV4-1	-	CASSQDREGRSYQPQHF	TGCGCCAGCAGCCAAGATCGGGAAGGGCGGAGCTATCAGCCCCAGCATTTT
-	TRBJ1-2	TRBV6-1	TRBD1	CASSEAGGSYGYTF	TGTGCCAGCAGTGAAGCAGGGGGCTCCTATGGCTACACCTTC
few	TRBJ2-1	TRBV7-2	-	CASSERGASSYNEQFF	TGTGCCAGCAGCGAACGGGGGGCCTCCTCCTACAATGAGCAGTTCTTC
once	TRBJ2-7	TRBV5-8	-	CASSSPQHYTYEQYF	TGTGCCAGCAGCTCCCCACAGCATTACACCTACGAGCAGTACTTC
-	TRBJ2-7	TRBV6-5	-	CASSLSGAYEQYF	TGTGCCAGCAGTTTGTCGGGGGCATACGAGCAGTACTTC
-	TRBJ2-7	TRBV2	TRBD2	CASTGLAGGAHEQYF	TGTGCCAGCACAGGACTAGCGGGGGGAGCTCACGAGCAGTACTTC
few	TRBJ1-1	TRBV19	-	CASSTRGPEAFF	TGTGCCAGTAGTACCCGAGGTCCTGAAGCTTTCTTT
-	TRBJ2-1	TRBV2	TRBD2	CASSEIAGHNEQFF	TGTGCCAGCAGTGAAATAGCGGGGCACAATGAGCAGTTCTTC
-	TRBJ1-2	TRBV21-1	-	CASPGGGDGYTF	TGTGCCAGCCCGGGGGGAGGGGATGGCTACACCTTC
-	TRBJ2-1	TRBV7-3	TRBD2	CASSYGLAGAPYNEQFF	TGTGCCAGCAGCTATGGACTAGCGGGGGCCCCATACAATGAGCAGTTCTTC
-	TRBJ1-5	TRBV6-5	-	CASRGYSNQPQHF	TGTGCCAGCAGGGGTTATAGCAATCAGCCCCAGCATTTT
-	TRBJ1-1	TRBV5-1	TRBD1	CASSSGQPNTEAFF	TGCGCCAGCAGCTCGGGACAGCCGAACACTGAAGCTTTCTTT
-	TRBJ2-1	TRBV5-1	-	CASSRRIGATYNEQFF	TGCGCCAGCAGCCGCCGTATCGGGGCTACCTACAATGAGCAGTTCTTC
-	TRBJ2-1	TRBV4-3	-	CASSSVRKNNEQFF	TGCGCCAGCTCCTCGGTGAGGAAGAACAATGAGCAGTTCTTC
-	TRBJ2-7	TRBV5-5	TRBD2	CASSFSPSGRSGRQQYF	TGTGCCAGCAGCTTTTCGCCTAGCGGACGTTCCGGGAGGCAGCAGTACTTC
-	TRBJ2-7	TRBV5-8	-	CASSLGARGATSPEQYF	TGTGCCAGCAGCTTGGGGGCCAGGGGGGCGACGAGCCCAGAGCAGTACTTC
-	TRBJ2-7	TRBV5-1	-	CASSPRGPYEQYF	TGCGCCAGCAGCCCCCGGGGACCCTACGAGCAGTACTTC
-	TRBJ1-2	TRBV5-1	-	CASSLDRAYGYTF	TGCGCCAGCAGCTTGGACAGGGCGTATGGCTACACCTTC
once	TRBJ2-3	TRBV19	-	CASNSIGTDTQYF	TGTGCCAGTAATTCGATCGGCACAGATACGCAGTATTTT
-	TRBJ1-1	TRBV14	TRBD1	CASRETGGGSNTEAFF	TGTGCCAGCAGGGAGACAGGGGGCGGTTCGAACACTGAAGCTTTCTTT
few	TRBJ1-1	TRBV5-8	-	CASSLLWGGGTEAFF	TGTGCCAGCAGCTTGTTATGGGGCGGAGGGACTGAAGCTTTCTTT
-	TRBJ1-3	TRBV7-9	TRBD1	CASSLERGHTIYF	TGTGCCAGCAGCTTAGAGAGGGGGCACACCATATATTTT
-	TRBJ1-2	TRBV19	-	CASSNPPKGYGYTF	TGTGCCAGTAGTAACCCGCCAAAAGGGTATGGCTACACCTTC
-	TRBJ2-3	TRBV25-1	TRBD1	CASRGVAGGWVAQYF	TGTGCCAGCAGAGGGGTCGCAGGGGGCTGGGTAGCGCAGTATTTT
-	TRBJ2-2	TRBV19	TRBD2	CASSIYGLANTGELFF	TGTGCCAGTAGTATATACGGACTAGCGAACACCGGGGAGCTGTTTTTT
-	TRBJ2-1	TRBV7-9	-	CASSWREDDEQFF	TGTGCCAGCAGCTGGAGGGAGGACGATGAGCAGTTCTTC
-	TRBJ1-1	TRBV29-1	-	CSVENSRGGTEAFF	TGCAGCGTTGAAAATTCCCGGGGGGGCACTGAAGCTTTCTTT
-	TRBJ1-2	TRBV7-9	-	CASSDGQPNYGYTF	TGTGCCAGCAGCGACGGACAGCCTAACTATGGCTACACCTTC
-	TRBJ1-1	TRBV30	TRBD1	CAWGAPGTGGKEAFF	TGTGCCTGGGGTGCGCCCGGGACAGGAGGCAAGGAAGCTTTCTTT
once	TRBJ2-1	TRBV5-1	TRBD2	CASSLAASGGPSSYNEQFF	TGCGCCAGCAGCTTGGCGGCCAGCGGGGGGCCCTCGTCCTACAATGAGCAGTTCTTC
-	TRBJ2-1	TRBV9	TRBD2	CASSVALAGDYNEQFF	TGTGCCAGCAGCGTAGCACTAGCGGGGGACTACAATGAGCAGTTCTTC